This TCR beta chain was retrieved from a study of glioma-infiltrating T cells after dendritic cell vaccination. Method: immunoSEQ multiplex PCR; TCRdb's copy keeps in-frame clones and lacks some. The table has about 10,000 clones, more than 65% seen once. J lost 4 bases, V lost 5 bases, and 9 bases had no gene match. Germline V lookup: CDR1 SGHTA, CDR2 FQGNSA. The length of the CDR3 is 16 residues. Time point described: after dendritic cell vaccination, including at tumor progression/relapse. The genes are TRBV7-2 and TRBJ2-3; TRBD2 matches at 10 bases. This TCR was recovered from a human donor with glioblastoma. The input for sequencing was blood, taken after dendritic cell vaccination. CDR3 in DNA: TGTGCCAGCAGCCCAAGAGCGGGAGGGCGGGCAGATACGCAGTATTTT. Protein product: CASSPRAGGRADTQYF.